These 27 T cell receptor beta chains were sequenced from one sample in a study of blood T cell repertoires in COVID-19. TCRdb keeps only in-frame clones here, not all; method: immunoSEQ multiplex PCR. This repertoire shows about 12,000 clones, 88% found once; its top ten account for 29%. The specimen sequenced was peripheral blood. Receptors were obtained from a human donor in a cohort sampled during active COVID-19.

This clone was detected once. The chain couples TRBV7-8 to TRBJ2-3; TRBD2 matches at 15 bases. V lost 6 bases and J lost 5; bases outside the gene matches: 6. Germline V gene data show CDR1 as SGHVS and CDR2 as FQNEAQ. The CDR3 has 16 amino acids. The CDR3 DNA is TGTGCCAGCAGTTTTCGGACTAGCGGGGGGGTAGATACGCAGTATTTT. This gives the protein CASSFRTSGGVDTQYF.

The rearrangement joins TRBV25-1 to TRBJ1-1; D is ambiguous. The CDR3 spans 16 residues. V was pared by 4 bases and J by 1 base, with 16 bases between. The germline V gene encodes CDR1 MGHDK and CDR2 SYGVNS. The CDR3 DNA reads as TGTGCCAGCAGTGGAACCTTCTGGGCCCCGAACACTGAAGCTTTCTTT. It yields the protein CASSGTFWAPNTEAFF.

The J gene is TRBJ1-1, the V gene TRBV19; D is uncertain. Germline lookup yields CDR1 LNHDA and CDR2 SQIVND (reference sequence). This CDR3 is built from 13 residues. Trimming removed 4 bases from V and 0 bases from J, with 6 bases in between. The CDR3 protein is CASSRSLNTEAFF. In DNA, the CDR3 is TGTGCCAGTAGTAGGAGCCTGAACACTGAAGCTTTCTTT.

The rearrangement uses TRBV12-5 and TRBJ2-2; 10 nucleotides line up with TRBD2. The CDR3 extends over 16 amino acids. Looked up from germline, CDR1 is LGHNT and CDR2 is FRNRAP. V gave up 2 bases and J gave up 2 bases; unmatched junction bases: 2. For the CDR3, the DNA is TGTGCTAGTGGTTTGTCTAGCGGGGGCAACACCGGGGAGCTGTTTTTT. It encodes CASGLSSGGNTGELFF.

This clone has only one observation. The chain combines TRBV12-5 with TRBJ1-4; 10 bases are a match to TRBD1. With V trimmed by 1 base and J by 7 bases, 3 bases remained unmatched. The germline V gene encodes CDR1 LGHNT and CDR2 FRNRAP. This CDR3 is built from 15 residues. The CDR3 coding sequence is TGTGCTAGTGGTTTGGAGACAGGGGGCAGTGAAAAACTGTTTTTT. Translated, it gives CASGLETGGSEKLFF.

This chain links TRBV2 with TRBJ1-5; 8 positions match TRBD1. CDR1 is SNHLY, CDR2 FYNNEI, per germline. Losses at the gene ends were 7 bases for V and 2 bases for J; bases not matched to a gene: 4. The CDR3 totals 14 residues. CDR3 DNA sequence: TGTGCCAGCAACACGGGACAGGGCAATCAGCCCCAGCATTTT. It specifies CASNTGQGNQPQHF.

This clone was seen only once. The chain recombines TRBV6-6 with TRBJ2-5, with 8 bases that match TRBD1. The CDR3 has 15 residues. Germline values: CDR1 MNHNY, CDR2 SVGAGI (reference sequence). The junction had 3 bases not matched to a gene; V was cut back by 1 base and J by 2 bases. The CDR3 region has the DNA TGTGCCAGCAGTTACTTCCAGGGGGCACAAGAGACCCAGTACTTC. Its protein product is CASSYFQGAQETQYF.

The J gene is TRBJ2-2, the V gene TRBV4-1; D may be TRBD2 (6 bases). Trimming pared 1 base from V and 5 bases from J, leaving 17 bases between. The CDR3 length is 17 residues. The germline gives CDR1 MGHRA, CDR2 YSYEKL. The CDR3 coding sequence is TGCGCCAGCAGCCAAGGAACCGGGACTTTGGAGACCGGGGAGCTGTTTTTT. Protein product: CASSQGTGTLETGELFF.

The rearrangement joins TRBV6-4 to TRBJ2-1; no reliable D call. V lost 5 bases and J lost 0, with 11 bases in between. From germline, CDR1 is MRHNA and CDR2 SNTAGT. The CDR3 totals 15 residues. CDR3 region: CASSKTESSYNEQFF. As DNA, the CDR3 is TGTGCCAGCAGTAAGACGGAGAGCTCCTACAATGAGCAGTTCTTC.

This clone came up once. The chain carries TRBV5-1 and TRBJ1-6; no reliable D call. From germline, CDR1 is SGHRS and CDR2 YFSETQ. This CDR3 is built from 12 residues. The V end lost 0 bases, the J end lost 9 bases, and 4 bases lay between the germline ends. The CDR3 here is CASSLDTSPLHF. The CDR3 nucleotides are TGCGCCAGCAGCTTGGACACTTCACCCCTCCACTTT.

This clone has only one observation. This chain connects TRBV6-5 to TRBJ1-2; 7 positions match TRBD1. J lost 6 bases, V lost 2 bases, and 3 bases had no gene match. This CDR3 is 13 amino acids long. Germline V gene lookup returns CDR1 MNHEY and CDR2 SVGAGI. The CDR3 is CASSYRGQHGYTF. The CDR3 DNA follows: TGTGCCAGCAGTTACAGGGGGCAGCATGGCTACACCTTC.

The chain joins TRBV12-3 or TRBV12-4 to TRBJ1-2, with a possible D match to TRBD1 (5 bases). Trimming took 6 bases from V and 7 from J, leaving 12 bases between them. This CDR3 comprises 12 residues. CDR3 amino acids: CASRGPGVGYTF. The CDR3 bases are TGTGCCAGCAGGGGCCCGGGGGTTGGCTACACCTTC.

The chain employs TRBV14 and TRBJ2-1; TRBD2 agrees at 10 bases. Per germline, CDR1 SGHDN and CDR2 FVKESK. The CDR3 totals 14 residues. V gave up 1 base and J gave up 13 bases; unmatched junction bases: 7. This chain's CDR3 is CASSQVASGSGQFF. The CDR3 coding sequence is TGTGCCAGCAGCCAAGTCGCTAGCGGGAGTGGACAGTTCTTC.

This chain connects TRBV28 to TRBJ1-5; D unclear. CDR1 and CDR2 from the germline V gene are MDHEN and SYDVKM. The CDR3 is 12 amino acids. V gave up 7 bases and J gave up 6 bases, with 10 bases separating them. This CDR3 reads CASTGSGQPQHF. The CDR3 DNA reads TGTGCCAGCACTGGAAGCGGTCAGCCCCAGCATTTT. Looking up the rest from reference TRBV28 and TRBJ1-5 gives the full variable domain: DVKVTQSSRYLVKRTGEKVFLECVQDMDHENMFWYRQDPGLGLRLIYFSYDVKMKEKGDIPEGYSVSREKKERFSLILESASTNQTSMYLCASTGSGQPQHFGDGTRLSIL.

V usage is TRBV6-1 and J usage is TRBJ2-7, with D possibly matching TRBD1 (5 bases). Trimming pared 3 bases from V and 2 bases from J, leaving 14 bases between. CDR3 length: 15 amino acids. Germline assignment: CDR1 MNHNS and CDR2 SASEGT. The CDR3 coding sequence is TGTGCCAGCAGTGAGCCCAGGGTCGCCCCCTACGAGCAGTACTTC. Translating gives CASSEPRVAPYEQYF.

The chain uses TRBV5-1 and TRBJ1-3; D is undetermined. CDR3 length: 15 amino acids. CDR1 is SGHRS and CDR2 is YFSETQ in the germline V gene. V was cut by 0 bases and J by 4 bases, with 11 bases left in between. The CDR3: CASSLVPYSGNTIYF. CDR3 DNA sequence: TGCGCCAGCAGCTTGGTCCCCTACTCGGGAAACACCATATATTTT.

This rearrangement joins TRBV7-3 to TRBJ2-1; 13 bases are a match to TRBD2. The CDR3 extends over 14 amino acids. Germline V gives CDR1 SGHTA, CDR2 FQGTGA. Germline trimming cut 5 bases from V and 8 bases from J; bases unmatched to any gene: 3. CDR3 loop: CASSQLAGGDEQFF. Written as DNA, the CDR3 is TGTGCCAGCAGCCAACTAGCGGGAGGGGATGAGCAGTTCTTC.

The J gene is TRBJ2-5, the V gene TRBV5-1; TRBD1 might be the D (6 bases). This CDR3 has 15 residues. Germline V lookup: CDR1 SGHRS, CDR2 YFSETQ. Trimming removed 3 bases at V and 4 bases at J, with 16 bases between. CDR3 amino acids: CASSWSGEMVETQYF. The CDR3 nucleotides are TGCGCCAGCAGCTGGTCAGGGGAAATGGTAGAGACCCAGTACTTC.

The chain has TRBV6-2 or TRBV6-3 and TRBJ2-2; unclear D gene. The CDR3 is made up of 14 amino acids. CDR1 is MNHEY, CDR2 SVGEGT, per germline. The V and J ends lost 5 bases and 5 bases respectively, with 12 bases between them. The CDR3 reads CASSVRVLTGELFF. DNA for the CDR3: TGTGCCAGCAGTGTACGGGTTCTAACCGGGGAGCTGTTTTTT.

In DNA form, the CDR3 reads TGCAGTGTACAGTTTGTCTCCTACGAGCAGTACTTC. It encodes CSVQFVSYEQYF. The genes are TRBV29-1 and TRBJ2-7; no definite D call. Germline V gene data show CDR1 as SQVTM and CDR2 as ANQGSEA. The CDR3 spans 12 residues.

V usage is TRBV7-2 and J usage is TRBJ2-5; D uncertain. V lost 1 base and J lost 7, with 13 bases in between. The CDR3 contains 14 residues. Looked up from germline, CDR1 is SGHTA and CDR2 is FQGNSA. In DNA form, the CDR3 reads TGTGCCAGCAGCTTAGTAGGCGGATTTGCGACCCAGTACTTC. Translation gives CASSLVGGFATQYF.

The chain joins TRBV3-1 (or the pseudogene TRBV3-2) to TRBJ2-2; 7 nucleotides agree with TRBD1. V was clipped by 5 bases and J by 5 bases; unmatched bases: 2. Per the germline V gene, CDR1 is LGHDT and CDR2 is YNNKEL (reference sequence). This CDR3 spans 13 amino acids. CDR3: CASSSQGTGELFF. CDR3 nucleotide sequence: TGTGCCAGCAGCTCACAGGGGACCGGGGAGCTGTTTTTT.

The chain couples TRBV6-2 or TRBV6-3 to TRBJ1-5; 7 nucleotides match TRBD1. The CDR3 loop spans 15 amino acids. The V gene end was trimmed by 2 bases and the J gene end by 1 base; junction bases not matched to a gene: 2. Germline V gene sequence: CDR1 MNHEY, CDR2 SVGEGT. The chain's CDR3 is CASSYRGLSNQPQHF. The DNA for the CDR3 is TGTGCCAGCAGTTACAGGGGGCTGAGCAATCAGCCCCAGCATTTT.

The J gene is TRBJ2-7, the V gene TRBV5-1; tentative D call: TRBD1 (5 bases). Trimming stripped 4 bases from V and 5 bases from J, with 13 bases between. The CDR3 loop spans 13 amino acids. CDR1 and CDR2 (germline): SGHRS, YFSETQ. CDR3 DNA sequence: TGCGCCAGCAGCGGGGCTAACTTTGACGAGCAGTACTTC. It encodes CASSGANFDEQYF.

CDR3 sequence reads: CASSSKTGVGSYEQYF. The CDR3 DNA reads TGCGCCAGCAGTTCAAAGACAGGGGTTGGCAGCTACGAGCAGTACTTC. This sequence joins TRBV5-1 and TRBJ2-7; 8 bases fit TRBD1. Per germline, CDR1 SGHRS and CDR2 YFSETQ. V trimming: 5 bases; J trimming: 3 bases; junction bases outside the gene matches: 13. The CDR3 is made up of 16 amino acids.

This chain connects TRBV11-2 to TRBJ1-5, with D tentatively TRBD1 (6 bases). The V gene's germline CDR1 is SGHAT and CDR2 FQNNGV. Trimming shortened V by 0 bases and J by 6 bases, and 12 bases separated the two germline ends. The CDR3 consists of 15 residues. The CDR3 protein is CASSLDYRAGQPQHF. DNA for the CDR3: TGTGCCAGCAGCTTAGATTACAGGGCGGGTCAGCCCCAGCATTTT.

The CDR3 is CASSTRGGEQYF. The DNA for the CDR3 is TGTGCCAGTAGTACCCGGGGGGGGGAGCAGTACTTC. The chain has TRBV19 and TRBJ2-7, with TRBD2 matching over 8 bases. The CDR3 is 12 amino acids. The ends lost 4 bases at V and 7 bases at J; junction bases unmatched: 3. Germline values: CDR1 LNHDA, CDR2 SQIVND (reference sequence).